The entry that follows covers one T cell receptor (beta chain) sequence. Germline V gives CDR1 SGHRS, CDR2 YFSETQ. CDR3 size: 14 residues. V gave up 5 bases and J gave up 5 bases; unmatched junction bases: 2. This record belongs to a study of T cell responses to AZD1222 COVID-19 vaccine. The table came from immunoSEQ multiplex PCR; TCRdb's copy has only in-frame clones and leaves some out. The table has fewer than 120,000 clones, around nine tenths seen once. Sample: peripheral blood, taken on day 0 of AZD1222 vaccination. The V and J genes are TRBV5-1 and TRBJ2-1; 12 bases line up with TRBD2. The TCR was taken from an adult in good health. CDR3 residues: CASSSSGGDNEQFF. CDR3 nucleotides: TGCGCCAGCAGTTCTAGCGGGGGGGACAATGAGCAGTTCTTC.